One sample yielded the 23 T cell receptor beta chains listed below, sequenced in a study of stem cell transplantation in POMP-related autoinflammatory disease. Findings and limits, study-wide: In patients with PRAID, every analyzed T-cell subset tended to show lower diversity and higher clonality. In PRAID patients, the number of distinct TRB V-J gene pairings was restricted.

Profiling relied on immunoSEQ multiplex PCR, and the TCRdb table lists in-frame clones only, not all of them. The sample holds roughly 8,500 clones; 90% to 95% are singletons and the top ten take less than 3%. These receptors have no identified antigens. This material consisted of CD8+ T cells from PBMCs, taken before stem cell transplantation. These receptors were obtained from a human donor with POMP-related autoinflammation and immune dysregulation (PRAID).

CDR3 sequence reads: CASSQGQGVYGYTF. The DNA of the CDR3 is TGTGCCAGCAGCCAGGGACAGGGGGTATATGGCTACACCTTC. This chain joins TRBV5-6 and TRBJ1-2, with 11 nucleotides matching TRBD1. The V gene end was trimmed by 4 bases and the J gene end by 5 bases; junction bases not matched to a gene: 4. This CDR3 has 14 amino acids. From germline, CDR1 is SGHDT and CDR2 YYEEEE.

The gene calls are TRBV2 and TRBJ1-1; TRBD1 might be the D (6 bases). Germline loops: CDR1 SNHLY, CDR2 FYNNEI. CDR3 length: 13 residues. V shed 8 bases and J shed 4 bases, with 14 bases lying between them. CDR3 loop: CASGGGGSTEAFF. In DNA form, the CDR3 reads TGTGCCAGCGGGGGTGGGGGCAGCACTGAAGCTTTCTTT.

The V call is TRBV29-1, the J call TRBJ2-3; tentatively, D is TRBD2 (6 bases). In germline, CDR1 is SQVTM, CDR2 ANQGSEA. V was trimmed by 1 base and J by 0 bases, leaving 14 bases between them. There are 16 residues in the CDR3. CDR3 residues: CSVEGTEGPSTDTQYF. CDR3 in DNA: TGCAGCGTTGAAGGGACGGAGGGACCTAGCACAGATACGCAGTATTTT.

The genes are TRBV13 and TRBJ1-4, with 9 bases fitting TRBD1. Unmatched junction bases numbered 6, after V lost 2 bases and J lost 5 bases. Germline CDR1 reads PRHDT; CDR2 reads FYEKMQ (reference sequence). The length of the CDR3 is 16 residues. CDR3 sequence: CASSLIGTGSNEKLFF. In DNA, the CDR3 is TGTGCCAGCAGCTTAATAGGGACAGGGTCAAATGAAAAACTGTTTTTT.

The chain recombines TRBV16 with TRBJ1-2; D not certain. This CDR3 comprises 14 residues. The germline V gene encodes CDR1 KGHSY and CDR2 FQNENV. Trimming pared 3 bases from V and 4 bases from J, leaving 12 bases between. CDR3 coding DNA: TGTGCCAGCAGCCAGACGCAAGGTGGCTATGGCTACACCTTC. It encodes CASSQTQGGYGYTF.

The rearrangement uses TRBV13 and TRBJ2-7, with D unclear. There are 14 residues in the CDR3. Germline CDR1 and CDR2: PRHDT and FYEKMQ (reference sequence). Between the trimmed V and J ends, which lost 1 base and 2 bases, there was a span of 9 bases. The CDR3: CASSLESLAYEQYF. Written as DNA, the CDR3 is TGTGCCAGCAGCTTAGAATCCCTGGCCTACGAGCAGTACTTC.

V and J are TRBV5-1 and TRBJ2-2; D gene unclear. This CDR3 has 15 amino acids. The germline V gene has CDR1 SGHRS and CDR2 YFSETQ. The germline V and J ends were trimmed by 0 bases and 1 base, with 7 bases remaining between them. CDR3 DNA: TGCGCCAGCAGCTTGGTGGGCGGGAACACCGGGGAGCTGTTTTTT. This encodes CASSLVGGNTGELFF.

CDR3 bases: TGTGCCAGCAGCTCCTCTCTAGCGGGGGGCGAAGAGACCCAGTACTTC. It translates to CASSSSLAGGEETQYF. V and J are TRBV7-9 and TRBJ2-5, with 11 bases matching TRBD2. The germline V gene has CDR1 SEHNR and CDR2 FQNEAQ (reference sequence). The CDR3 runs to 16 residues. V lost 4 bases to trimming and J lost 3 bases; unmatched junction nucleotides: 7.

This clone appeared a single time. In the same sample, other DNA sequences code for this CDR3. The genes are TRBV2 and TRBJ2-5; a possible D gene is TRBD1 (6 bases). CDR1 and CDR2 (germline): SNHLY, FYNNEI. V was cut by 3 bases and J by 0 bases, with 14 bases left in between. CDR3 size: 16 residues. CDR3 sequence (DNA): TGTGCCAGCAGTGAGGGACAAGGGATGTACCAAGAGACCCAGTACTTC. Translating it yields CASSEGQGMYQETQYF.

This chain uses TRBV13 with TRBJ1-1; D not certain. The ends were cut back, 3 bases at V and 1 base at J, with 6 bases in the middle. Per germline, CDR1 PRHDT and CDR2 FYEKMQ (reference sequence). The CDR3 contains 13 residues. In DNA, the CDR3 is TGTGCCAGCAGCTTTACAGAGAACACTGAAGCTTTCTTT. This sequence encodes CASSFTENTEAFF.

This sequence joins TRBV28 and TRBJ1-5; the match to TRBD1 covers 7 bases. In germline, CDR1 is MDHEN, CDR2 SYDVKM. The V segment lost 1 base and the J segment 0 bases; nucleotides outside the gene matches: 6. CDR3 size: 17 residues. CDR3 protein: CASSLSPGQYSNQPQHF. The CDR3 DNA reads TGTGCCAGCAGTTTATCCCCGGGACAGTATAGCAATCAGCCCCAGCATTTT.

V gene TRBV6-6 combines with J gene TRBJ1-6; TRBD1 matches 8 bases. The CDR3 loop spans 16 amino acids. V trimming: 6 bases; J trimming: 4 bases; junction bases outside the gene matches: 8. Germline-derived CDR1 and CDR2 are MNHNY and SVGAGI (reference sequence). The CDR3 DNA follows: TGTGCCAGCAGCCCTCAGGGGGCACAATATAATTCACCCCTCCACTTT. Protein sequence: CASSPQGAQYNSPLHF.

The V gene is TRBV29-1, the J gene TRBJ1-4; 8 bases match TRBD1. This CDR3 is built from 14 residues. Trimming at V came to 4 bases and at J to 5 bases, leaving 6 bases not matched to a gene. Germline V lookup: CDR1 SQVTM, CDR2 ANQGSEA. The CDR3 coding sequence is TGCAGCGTTGGATCGGCAGGGGGCAATGAAAAACTGTTTTTT. Translated: CSVGSAGGNEKLFF.

The chain links TRBV9 to TRBJ1-1; TRBD1 agrees at 8 bases. V shed 0 bases and J 5 bases; nucleotides not matched to a gene: 9. The CDR3 has 16 amino acids. Germline assignment: CDR1 SGDLS and CDR2 YYNGEE. CDR3 bases: TGTGCCAGCAGCGTAGGTACGACAGGGGAGGGGACTGAAGCTTTCTTT. This translates into CASSVGTTGEGTEAFF.

The chain employs TRBV19 and TRBJ1-5; 9 nucleotides line up with TRBD1. After removal of 5 bases from V and 6 bases from J, the junction contained 11 bases not matched to a gene. This CDR3 contains 16 residues. Germline CDR1 LNHDA, CDR2 SQIVND (reference sequence). The CDR3 region has the DNA TGTGCCAGTAGTCCCCGGGGGACAGGGAACGGTCAGCCCCAGCATTTT. Residues: CASSPRGTGNGQPQHF.

The sample holds one count of this clone. The chain combines TRBV5-5 with TRBJ1-1; D not certain. V was clipped by 0 bases and J by 5 bases, with 8 bases between them. CDR1 and CDR2 from the germline V gene are SGHKS and YYEKEE (reference sequence). This CDR3 is 13 amino acids long. The CDR3 DNA reads as TGTGCCAGCAGCTTGGGTTTGGAAACTGAAGCTTTCTTT. Its protein is CASSLGLETEAFF.

This chain links TRBV11-2 with TRBJ2-3; D remains unclear. V was pared by 2 bases and J by 6 bases, with 15 bases between. Germline values: CDR1 SGHAT, CDR2 FQNNGV. The length of the CDR3 is 15 residues. The DNA for the CDR3 is TGTGCCAGCAGCTTAAATGCAGGCCCACGGGATACGCAGTATTTT. It is translated as CASSLNAGPRDTQYF. Full variable domain (missing parts from reference TRBV11-2 and TRBJ2-3): EAGVAQSPRYKIIEKRQSVAFWCNPISGHATLYWYQQILGQGPKLLIQFQNNGVVDDSQLPKDRFSAERLKGVDSTLKIQPAKLEDSAVYLCASSLNAGPRDTQYFGPGTRLTVL.

V usage is TRBV7-9 and J usage is TRBJ1-1; TRBD1 aligns across 7 bases. With 8 bases clipped from V and 0 bases from J, the junction kept 6 bases outside the gene matches. The CDR3 has 14 amino acids. Looked up from germline, CDR1 is SEHNR and CDR2 is FQNEAQ (reference sequence). The CDR3 sequence is CASAEDRMNTEAFF. The CDR3 DNA follows: TGTGCCAGCGCGGAGGACAGGATGAACACTGAAGCTTTCTTT.

The chain links TRBV5-1 to TRBJ2-5, with a weak D call TRBD2 (7 bases). Germline V gene data show CDR1 as SGHRS and CDR2 as YFSETQ. CDR3 length: 16 residues. V was cut by 4 bases and J by 5 bases, with 21 bases left in between. CDR3 DNA sequence: TGCGCCAGCAGCCCCTACAGATTAGGGGGAGGGGAGACCCAGTACTTC. As protein: CASSPYRLGGGETQYF.

This clone appeared a single time. The chain combines TRBV2 with TRBJ1-1, with D perhaps matching TRBD1 (6 bases). The CDR3 consists of 13 residues. From germline, CDR1 is SNHLY and CDR2 FYNNEI. With 5 bases removed from V and 1 base from J, the gap between germline ends came to 8 bases. In DNA form, the CDR3 reads TGTGCCAGCAGTATAGGGGGGAACACTGAAGCTTTCTTT. Residues: CASSIGGNTEAFF.

The V and J genes are TRBV7-9 and TRBJ2-1; no firm D call. The CDR3 runs to 17 residues. From germline, CDR1 is SEHNR and CDR2 FQNEAQ (reference sequence). V lost 5 bases and J lost 5, with 22 bases in between. CDR3 residues: CASSPASASWWDNEQFF. As DNA, the CDR3 is TGTGCCAGCAGCCCAGCCTCGGCCTCCTGGTGGGACAATGAGCAGTTCTTC.

This rearrangement joins TRBV29-1 to TRBJ2-7, with TRBD1 as a possible D gene (5 bases). This CDR3 is built from 12 residues. CDR1 and CDR2 (germline): SQVTM, ANQGSEA. V was clipped by 0 bases and J by 6 bases, with 9 bases between them. CDR3 sequence reads: CSVEEVGVEQYF. Here the CDR3 DNA reads TGCAGCGTTGAAGAAGTAGGGGTCGAGCAGTACTTC.

The chain couples TRBV6-1 to TRBJ1-1; 7 nucleotides align to TRBD1. Germline values: CDR1 MNHNS, CDR2 SASEGT. This CDR3 region has 14 residues. The trim removed 6 bases at V and 4 bases at J, leaving 8 bases unmatched. The CDR3 DNA is TGTGCCAGCAGCTATACAGGGGTGAGCACTGAAGCTTTCTTT. Its translation is CASSYTGVSTEAFF.